This T cell receptor (beta chain) was found in a study of T cell responses to AZD1222 COVID-19 vaccine. General study findings and limits: Distributed over spike, vaccine-associated CD4 TCRs predominated at 160-218 and 743-854. A reported finding is that nearly half of spike-specific TCRs target unmutated variant regions.

Points on this clone: As yet, its antigen is unknown.

This CDR3 comprises 12 residues. V lost 4 bases and J 4 bases, leaving 5 bases between the germline ends. CDR1 is LNHDA and CDR2 is SQIVND in the germline V gene (reference sequence). The data were produced by immunoSEQ multiplex PCR, yet TCRdb's version contains in-frame clones alone and is incomplete. Altogether 100,000 to 150,000 clones are present, 85% to 95% being singletons, with the ten largest covering around 7%. Specimen: peripheral blood, collected on day 0 of AZD1222 vaccination. The sequence derives from an adult in good health. This chain joins TRBV19 and TRBJ1-5; D unclear. The CDR3 DNA is TGTGCCAGTAGTAGGGGAAATCAGCCCCAGCATTTT. Translation: CASSRGNQPQHF.